The sequence of this T cell receptor beta chain was determined in a study of cytomegalovirus exposure and HLA in healthy donors. Study at large: The 130 or so validation repertoires, a later analysis reported, used the same platform as the 650 to 800 repertoires from the first cohort.

The donors were part of the validation cohort, which consisted of some 120 subjects and was separate from the first cohort of 600 to 850 subjects. The assay was immunoSEQ multiplex PCR, and TCRdb's table has in-frame clones only and misses some. Of over 150,000 clones in the sample, about 89% were seen once. The CDR3 covers 14 residues. V lost 3 bases and J 4 bases, leaving 16 bases between the germline ends. Germline values: CDR1 GTSNPN, CDR2 SVGIG (reference sequence). Sequencing was carried out using PBMCs. V gene TRBV30 combines with J gene TRBJ2-7, with D maybe TRBD2 (7 bases). The receptor was isolated from a woman in her late teens or twenties in good health and CMV-seropositive. This chain's CDR3 is CAWSSGGGEYEQYF. CDR3 sequence (DNA): TGTGCCTGGAGCTCTGGCGGGGGCGAGTACGAGCAGTACTTC.